Following are 14 T cell receptor beta chains from one sample sequenced in a study of T cells in Graves' hyperthyroidism and ophthalmopathy. TCR beta CDR3 region amplification was performed from RNA transcripts. The TCR CDR3 was amplified in a first-round RT-PCR using the HTBI primer set. Using its own MiXCR run on the multiplex PCR reads, TCRdb lists one record per CDR3 protein. The data hold some 560,000 distinct CDR3 sequences, with around 15% observed a single time. The sample comprised blood. The receptors stem from a middle-aged woman with Graves' hyperthyroidism.

Comments on this clonotype: This may stem from a read error, because a much larger clone lies one nucleotide away. The chain is built from TRBV20-1 and TRBJ2-1, with 11 bases fitting TRBD2. The CDR3 has 14 amino acids. Germline assignment: CDR1 DFQATT and CDR2 SNEGSKA (reference sequence). CDR3 in amino acids: CSAGTSGAYNVQFF. Written as DNA, the CDR3 is TGCAGTGCTGGGACTAGCGGAGCCTACAATGTGCAGTTCTTC.

The table lists this clonotype with many counts. This sequence joins TRBV10-1 and TRBJ2-1; 7 bases agree with TRBD1. Germline V gene lookup returns CDR1 WNHNN and CDR2 SYGVQD (reference sequence). The CDR3 length is 13 residues. The J segment lost 7 bases and the V segment lost 5 bases, leaving 5 bases of the junction unmatched. The CDR3 protein is CASSRDSLNEQFF. CDR3 DNA sequence: TGCGCCAGCAGTCGGGACAGCTTGAATGAGCAGTTCTTC.

The CDR3 DNA sequence: TGTGCCAGCAGTGAAGAGGGACGCCGGACACCCCCGTTTTTT. Residues: CASSEEGRRTPPFF. This chain uses TRBV6-1 with TRBJ1-4; D might be TRBD1 (5 bases). The V end was cut by 1 base, the J end by 16 bases, with 19 bases between. Germline-derived CDR1 and CDR2 are MNHNS and SASEGT. The CDR3 loop spans 14 amino acids.

This clonotype was found many times. The genes are TRBV3-1 and TRBJ2-7; D remains ambiguous. Per the germline V gene, CDR1 is LGHDT and CDR2 is YNNKEL (reference sequence). V was trimmed by 1 base and J by 0 bases, leaving 13 bases between them. The CDR3 loop spans 16 amino acids. Here the CDR3 reads CASSQGLVGTSYEQYF. In nucleotides, the CDR3 is TGTGCCAGCAGCCAAGGTTTGGTCGGAACCTCCTACGAGCAGTACTTC.

This clonotype has a handful of counts. This chain links TRBV6-1 with TRBJ2-1; unclear D gene. Germline values: CDR1 MNHNS, CDR2 SASEGT. Trimming left V 6 bases short and J 9 bases short, with 9 bases between. The CDR3 spans 11 residues. The CDR3 coding sequence is TGTGCCAGCAGGACCCTCGGTGAGCAGTTCTTC. Amino acids: CASRTLGEQFF.

This clonotype was picked up a small number of times. The chain recombines TRBV20-1 with TRBJ2-3; 12 bases map to TRBD2. The ends lost 3 bases at V and 3 bases at J; junction bases unmatched: 4. CDR1 is DFQATT, CDR2 SNEGSKA, per germline (reference sequence). This CDR3 contains 15 residues. CDR3 DNA: TGCAGTGCTAGCTTTACTAGCGGGAGGACAGATACGCAGTATTTT. It yields the protein CSASFTSGRTDTQYF.

This clonotype was detected a few times. A read error may explain this, as a much larger clone is one base away. The genes are TRBV12-3 or TRBV12-4 and TRBJ1-5; D may be TRBD1 (5 bases). The CDR3 runs 14 residues. Trimming pared 5 bases from V and 3 bases from J, leaving 11 bases between. The CDR3 reads CASSPETDNQPQHF. The CDR3 region has the DNA TGTGCCAGCAGTCCAGAGACAGACAATCAGCCCCAGCATTTT.

The chain combines TRBV6-2 or TRBV6-3 with TRBJ2-7, with 15 bases lining up with TRBD2. Germline CDR1 is MNHEY and CDR2 is SVGEGT. The CDR3 extends over 15 amino acids. Unmatched junction bases numbered 4, after V lost 5 bases and J lost 5 bases. CDR3 in amino acids: CASSAGTSGRNEQYF. The CDR3 DNA follows: TGTGCCAGCAGTGCCGGGACTAGCGGGAGGAACGAGCAGTACTTC.

In its sample, this clonotype was seen many times. V and J are TRBV30 and TRBJ1-5; D is uncertain. Germline CDR1 is GTSNPN and CDR2 is SVGIG (reference sequence). The CDR3 is made up of 16 amino acids. V lost 0 bases to trimming and J lost 0 bases, with 12 bases between them. The CDR3, as DNA: TGTGCCTGGAGTGTACCAACGCTCTATAGCAATCAGCCCCAGCATTTT. As protein: CAWSVPTLYSNQPQHF.

The V call is TRBV12-3 or TRBV12-4, the J call TRBJ1-2, with 10 bases matching TRBD1. V shed 5 bases and J 4 bases; nucleotides not matched to a gene: 10. This CDR3 is built from 16 residues. In DNA, the CDR3 is TGTGCCAGCAGTACCGGGACAGGGGTCGTTACCTATGGCTACACCTTC. Amino acids: CASSTGTGVVTYGYTF.

The table lists this clonotype with a few counts. V is TRBV7-3 and J is TRBJ2-2, with no clear D. Germline V gene lookup returns CDR1 SGHTA and CDR2 FQGTGA. This CDR3 contains 14 residues. Trimming removed 1 base at V and 7 bases at J, with 10 bases between. CDR3 in amino acids: CASSLIQRGGELFF. The CDR3 nucleotides read TGTGCCAGCAGCTTAATCCAGCGAGGCGGGGAGCTGTTTTTT.

This clonotype has at least ten counts. This chain joins TRBV13 and TRBJ2-3; 13 nucleotides align to TRBD2. The CDR3 covers 19 residues. The ends lost 5 bases at V and 2 bases at J; junction bases unmatched: 13. CDR1 and CDR2 from the germline V gene are PRHDT and FYEKMQ (reference sequence). The CDR3 coding sequence is TGTGCCAGCAGCATTACCGGGACTAGCGGGACGGGTGACACAGATACGCAGTATTTT. It encodes CASSITGTSGTGDTDTQYF. The variable domain in full, completed from reference TRBV13 and TRBJ2-3, reads AAGVIQSPRHLIKEKRETATLKCYPIPRHDTVYWYQQGPGQDPQFLISFYEKMQSDKGSIPDRFSAQQFSDYHSELNMSSLELGDSALYFCASSITGTSGTGDTDTQYFGPGTRLTVL.

In its sample, this clonotype was seen many times. The chain joins TRBV7-9 to TRBJ2-2; 14 nucleotides match TRBD2. V was clipped by 6 bases and J by 0 bases; unmatched bases: 6. Germline CDR1 SEHNR, CDR2 FQNEAQ (reference sequence). The CDR3 has 18 residues. The DNA for the CDR3 is TGTGCCAGCAGGGGGGGACTAGCGGGAGCTCCGAACACCGGGGAGCTGTTTTTT. Protein sequence: CASRGGLAGAPNTGELFF.

This rearrangement joins TRBV6-5 to TRBJ2-2; D is ambiguous. V gave up 2 bases and J gave up 4 bases, with 14 bases separating them. The V gene's germline CDR1 is MNHEY and CDR2 SVGAGI. The CDR3 totals 16 residues. The DNA for the CDR3 is TGTGCCAGCAGTTACGATATACACTATCTCACCGGGGAGCTGTTTTTT. Encoded protein: CASSYDIHYLTGELFF.